Listed below are T cell receptor beta chains from one sample, sequenced in a study of T-cell memory formation after mild COVID-19. TCRdb re-derived calls from the 5' RACE reads in MiXCR, one entry per CDR3 protein. The sample contains around 250,000 distinct CDR3 sequences, over 9% of which appear only once. Material: PBMCs or a T cell subset sorted from them (not recorded which). The source of these receptors is a man aged 18 to 30 who had mild COVID-19 (a few samples of this study predate the infection). Cell type and time point are not known. CDR3s include the opening cysteine and the closing phenylalanine or tryptophan. Fields, in order: V gene, D gene, clone size, J gene, CDR3 protein, CDR3 DNA. A D gene is named only where the DNA matches it firmly. Only some rows state a clone size, as once, few, many or a class for expanded clones.

>TRBV9|.|.|TRBJ2-1
CASSVGGLSYNEQFF
TGTGCCAGCAGCGTGGGGGGGCTCTCCTACAATGAGCAGTTCTTC
>TRBV7-2|.|few|TRBJ2-2
CASSLIGAPGELFF
TGTGCCAGCAGCTTAATTGGGGCACCCGGGGAGCTGTTTTTT
>TRBV18|.|.|TRBJ1-5
CASSLLADQPQHF
TGTGCCAGCTCCCTGTTGGCTGATCAGCCCCAGCATTTT
>TRBV5-1|.|few|TRBJ2-1
CASSVGVGSYNEQFF
TGCGCCAGCAGTGTAGGGGTTGGCTCCTACAATGAGCAGTTCTTC
>TRBV18|TRBD1|few|TRBJ2-3
CASSRETGYTDTQYF
TGTGCCAGCTCACGAGAGACAGGGTACACAGATACGCAGTATTTT
>TRBV7-2|TRBD1|.|TRBJ1-5
CASSGTGDQPQHF
TGTGCCAGCAGCGGGACAGGGGATCAGCCCCAGCATTTT
>TRBV7-2|TRBD1|.|TRBJ1-4
CASSSGRGQGGNEKLFF
TGTGCCAGCAGCTCGGGGAGGGGGCAGGGTGGTAATGAAAAACTGTTTTTT
>TRBV7-2|TRBD2|few|TRBJ2-1
CASSLEPGGYNEQFF
TGTGCCAGCAGCTTAGAGCCGGGGGGGTACAATGAGCAGTTCTTC
>TRBV5-6|.|few|TRBJ2-1
CASSLGRSYNEQFF
TGTGCCAGCAGCTTGGGGCGGAGCTACAATGAGCAGTTCTTC
>TRBV7-2|.|few|TRBJ2-7
CASSREPRDHYEQYF
TGTGCCAGCAGCCGGGAACCCCGGGATCACTACGAGCAGTACTTC
>TRBV9|.|.|TRBJ2-5
CASSVGGNQETQYF
TGTGCCAGCAGCGTAGGTGGCAACCAAGAGACCCAGTACTTC
>TRBV4-1|TRBD2|.|TRBJ2-3
CDSSQAPSGNTDTQYF
TGCGACAGCAGCCAAGCTCCTAGCGGGAACACAGATACGCAGTATTTT
>TRBV7-9|.|.|TRBJ2-5
CASSRPSETQYF
TGTGCCAGCAGCCGGCCAAGTGAGACCCAGTACTTC
>TRBV5-1|.|few|TRBJ2-7
CASSSQGTESYEQYF
TGCGCCAGCAGCTCACAGGGGACTGAGTCGTACGAGCAGTACTTC